Described below is a single T cell receptor (beta chain) sequence and its context. This clonotype was detected many times. Its antigen is currently not known. Per-nucleotide qualities are absent, and no much larger clonotype sits a single base away. The sample belongs to a study of T-cell reconstitution after alpha-beta-depleted transplantation in children (dated by TCRdb to 2015 to 2016). Concerning the study at large: The study quantitatively tracked T-cell immune reconstitution after TCRalphabeta/CD19-depleted allogeneic hematopoietic cell transplantation in children using TCR repertoire profiling.

Library preparation employed PCR. Sequencing instrument: Illumina HiSeq 2500. TCR library preparation used molecular barcoding, with unique molecular identifiers applied to normalize quantification of the TCRbeta repertoire. The raw public data were reprocessed by TCRdb itself: fastp quality trimming at Q25, MiXCR clonotype calling, in-frame beta chains only. CDR3 protein sequences are deduplicated, and each keeps its most common genes and DNA. This sample holds roughly 200,000 distinct CDR3 sequences; just over 14% were observed only once. The leading ten clones occupy about 12% of the sample. Material: PBMCs from the stem cell graft donor, obtained from the stem cell graft. The clonotype originates from a human donor who donated a stem cell graft to a child with acute lymphoblastic leukemia.

The nucleotides read TGCAGCGTCGCTCCTAGCGGTACCACAGATACGCAGTATTTT. This codes for CSVAPSGTTDTQYF. The V gene is TRBV29-1 and the J gene is TRBJ2-3, and 7 bases in between align with TRBD2. The germline V gene encodes CDR1 SQVTM and CDR2 ANQGSEA. Unmatched junction bases come to 8, with V trimmed by 6 bases and J by 2 bases. The CDR3 contains 14 residues, cysteine and phenylalanine counted. Of all the DNA, just the CDR3 is kept, 42 bases in frame from base 1.